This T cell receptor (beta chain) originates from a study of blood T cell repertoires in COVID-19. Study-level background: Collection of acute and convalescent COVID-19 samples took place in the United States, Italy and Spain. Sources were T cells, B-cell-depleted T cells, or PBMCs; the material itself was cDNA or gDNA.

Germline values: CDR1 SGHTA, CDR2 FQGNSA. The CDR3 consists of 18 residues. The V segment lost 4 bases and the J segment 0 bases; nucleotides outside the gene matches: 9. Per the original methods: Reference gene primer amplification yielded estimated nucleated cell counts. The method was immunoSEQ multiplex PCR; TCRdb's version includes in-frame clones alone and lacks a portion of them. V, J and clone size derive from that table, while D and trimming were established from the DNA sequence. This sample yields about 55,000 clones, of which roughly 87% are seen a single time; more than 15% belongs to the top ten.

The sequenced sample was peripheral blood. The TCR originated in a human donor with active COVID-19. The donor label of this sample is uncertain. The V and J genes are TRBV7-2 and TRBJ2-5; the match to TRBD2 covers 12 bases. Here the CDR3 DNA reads TGTGCCAGCAGCTACGAGACTAGCGGGGGCTCGTACCAAGAGACCCAGTACTTC. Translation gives CASSYETSGGSYQETQYF. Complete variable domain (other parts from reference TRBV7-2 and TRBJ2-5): GAGVSQSPSNKVTEKGKDVELRCDPISGHTALYWYRQSLGQGLEFLIYFQGNSAPDKSGLPSDRFSAERTGGSVSTLTIQRTQQEDSAVYLCASSYETSGGSYQETQYFGPGTRLLVL.